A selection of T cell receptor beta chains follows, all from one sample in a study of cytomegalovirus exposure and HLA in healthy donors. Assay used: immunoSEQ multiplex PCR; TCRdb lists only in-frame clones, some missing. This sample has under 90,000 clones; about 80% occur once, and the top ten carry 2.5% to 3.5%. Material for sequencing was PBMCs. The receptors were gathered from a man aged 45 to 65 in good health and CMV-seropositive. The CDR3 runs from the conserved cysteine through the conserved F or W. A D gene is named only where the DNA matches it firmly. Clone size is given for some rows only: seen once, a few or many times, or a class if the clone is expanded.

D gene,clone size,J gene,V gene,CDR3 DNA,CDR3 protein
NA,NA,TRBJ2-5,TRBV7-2,TGTGCCAGCAGCATCCGCCAAGAGACCCAGTACTTC,CASSIRQETQYF
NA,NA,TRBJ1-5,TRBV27,TGTGCCAGCAGCCCGTCTGGGAGGCGTCAGCCCCAGCATTTT,CASSPSGRRQPQHF
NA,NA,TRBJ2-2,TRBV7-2,TGTGCCAGCAGCTCTCAGCGCCACACCGGGGAGCTGTTTTTT,CASSSQRHTGELFF
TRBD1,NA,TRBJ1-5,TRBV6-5,TGTGCCAGCAGTACGGACAGGGGTTTTCAGCCCCAGCATTTT,CASSTDRGFQPQHF
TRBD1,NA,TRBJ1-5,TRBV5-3,TGTGCCAGAAGCTTTGCCGGGACAGGGGATCAGCCCCAGCATTTT,CARSFAGTGDQPQHF
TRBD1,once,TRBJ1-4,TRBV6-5,TGTGCCAGCGGCAGGACAGGGGGAGTAAAACTGTTTTTT,CASGRTGGVKLFF
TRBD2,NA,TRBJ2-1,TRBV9,TGTGCTAGCGGGGGCGGGAGGCCTTGGATGTTCTTC,CASGGGRPWMFF
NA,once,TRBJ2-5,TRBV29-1,TGCAGCGTTGATAGTCTCTACGTGGAGACCCAGTACTTC,CSVDSLYVETQYF
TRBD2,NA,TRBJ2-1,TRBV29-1,TGCAGCGTTGGGGTAGCGGGAGGGCCTAAGAATGAGCAGTTCTTC,CSVGVAGGPKNEQFF
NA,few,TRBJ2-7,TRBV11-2,TGTGCCAGTGCACCGGGACTGATCTACGAGCAGTACTTC,CASAPGLIYEQYF
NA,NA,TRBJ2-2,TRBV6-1,TGTGCCAGCAGTGTGGTAGCAGTTAACACCGGGGAGCTGTTTTTT,CASSVVAVNTGELFF
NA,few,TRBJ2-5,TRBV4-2,TGTGCCAGCAGCCGCGGAACGGGAGTTAGGGAAGAGACCCAGTACTTC,CASSRGTGVREETQYF
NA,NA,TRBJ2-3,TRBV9,TGTGCCAGCAGCTTCAGGGGCCCATCCACAGATACGCAGTATTTT,CASSFRGPSTDTQYF
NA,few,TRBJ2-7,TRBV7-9,TGTGCCAGCAGCCGCACAGGTGGAACCTACGAGCAGTACTTC,CASSRTGGTYEQYF
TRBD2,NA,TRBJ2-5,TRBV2,TGTGCCAGCAGTGTTAGCGGGAGGGTGTCGACCCAGTACTTC,CASSVSGRVSTQYF
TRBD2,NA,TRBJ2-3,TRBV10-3,TGTGCCATCAGTCGCGGGACTAGCGGGAGGGACACAGATACGCAGTATTTT,CAISRGTSGRDTDTQYF
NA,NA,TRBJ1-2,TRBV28,TGTGCCAGCAGTTTAACTTACCTCTCTGGCTACACCTTC,CASSLTYLSGYTF
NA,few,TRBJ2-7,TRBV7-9,TGTTCCAGCAGCCGCACAGGTGGAACCTACGAGCAGTACTTC,CSSSRTGGTYEQYF
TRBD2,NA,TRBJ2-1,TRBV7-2,TGTGCCAGCAGCTTCCAGGCGAGTCTAGCGGGACATGAGCAGTTCTTC,CASSFQASLAGHEQFF
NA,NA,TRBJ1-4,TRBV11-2,TGTGCCAGCAGCCGGGGGGTAACTAATGAAAAACTGTTTTTT,CASSRGVTNEKLFF
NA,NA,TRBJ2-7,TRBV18,TGTGCCAGCTCACCAGGTACCGGGAGCGCCTACGAGCAGTACTTC,CASSPGTGSAYEQYF
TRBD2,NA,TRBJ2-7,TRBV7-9,TGTTCCAGCAGCCTCGGGACTAGCGGGCTCTACGAGCAGTACTTC,CSSSLGTSGLYEQYF